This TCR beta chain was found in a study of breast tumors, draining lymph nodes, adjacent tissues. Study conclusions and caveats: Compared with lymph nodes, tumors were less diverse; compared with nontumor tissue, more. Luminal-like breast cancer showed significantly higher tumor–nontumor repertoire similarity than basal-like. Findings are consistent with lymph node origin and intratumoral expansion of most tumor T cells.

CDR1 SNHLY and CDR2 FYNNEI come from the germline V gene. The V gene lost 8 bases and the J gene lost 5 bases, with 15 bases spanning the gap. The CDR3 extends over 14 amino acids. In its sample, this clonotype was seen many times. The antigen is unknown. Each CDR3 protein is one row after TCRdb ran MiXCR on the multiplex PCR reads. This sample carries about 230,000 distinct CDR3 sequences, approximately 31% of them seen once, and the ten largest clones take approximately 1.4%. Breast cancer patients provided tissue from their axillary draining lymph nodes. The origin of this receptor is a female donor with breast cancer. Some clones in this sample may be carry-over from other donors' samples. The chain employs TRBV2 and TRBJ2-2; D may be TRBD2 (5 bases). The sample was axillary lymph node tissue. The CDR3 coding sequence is TGTGCCAGCCGAACAAAGGACTCAACCGGGGAGCTGTTTTTT. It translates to CASRTKDSTGELFF.